Below are 9 T cell receptor beta chains sequenced from a single sample in a study of blood T cell repertoires in COVID-19. TCRdb's copy holds only in-frame clones and misses some; the assay was immunoSEQ multiplex PCR. The repertoire holds about 82,000 clones, with more than 85% as singletons. The sequenced material came from PBMCs or T cells enriched from blood (not recorded which). These receptors were taken from a woman aged 50 to 60 with acute COVID-19.

The chain joins TRBV10-2 to TRBJ1-3, with D unresolved. Between the trimmed V and J ends, which lost 3 bases and 1 base, there was a span of 10 bases. The CDR3 has 15 residues. The germline CDR1 and CDR2 sequences are WSHSY and SAAADI. The CDR3 spells CASSETEPSGNTIYF. The CDR3 DNA reads as TGCGCCAGCAGTGAAACGGAGCCGTCTGGAAACACCATATATTTT.

Comment on this clone: At one of its ends the junction is not consistent with the germline gene, which may arise from a read error. This chain uses TRBV18 with TRBJ2-1; D may be TRBD2 (5 bases). There are 13 residues in the CDR3. Germline CDR1 is KGHSH and CDR2 is LQKENI. The CDR3, as DNA: TGTGCCACGAGCGAGGAGGCCTATAATGAGCAGTTCTTC. Its protein product is CATSEEAYNEQFF.

The chain employs TRBV30 and TRBJ2-5; 9 bases line up with TRBD2. V lost 8 bases to trimming and J lost 4 bases; unmatched junction nucleotides: 11. CDR1 GTSNPN and CDR2 SVGIG come from the germline V gene (reference sequence). The CDR3 covers 14 residues. CDR3 nucleotide sequence: TGTGCCCGAAGAGCGGGAGGAGACCGAGAGACCCAGTACTTC. Translating gives CARRAGGDRETQYF.

The J gene is TRBJ1-2, the V gene TRBV30, with D possibly TRBD1 on 5 matching bases. CDR3 length equals 15 residues. CDR1 is GTSNPN and CDR2 is SVGIG in the germline V gene (reference sequence). The V end was cut by 0 bases, the J end by 8 bases, with 19 bases between. The CDR3 bases are TGTGCCTGGAGTGTAGGGCCCCACCAGGGAACGGGCTACACCTTC. Its protein product is CAWSVGPHQGTGYTF.

This clone showed up just once. The V and J genes are TRBV10-3 and TRBJ1-1; D gene uncertain. This CDR3 has 15 amino acids. Trimming left V 0 bases short and J 0 bases short, with 8 bases between. The germline V gene encodes CDR1 ENHRY and CDR2 SYGVKD. The CDR3 DNA reads TGTGCCATCAGTGAGTCGATTACGGTGAACACTGAAGCTTTCTTT. It yields the protein CAISESITVNTEAFF.

The V gene is TRBV18, the J gene TRBJ1-5; TRBD1 is a possible D gene (5 bases). The CDR3 totals 15 residues. CDR1 and CDR2 from the germline V gene are KGHSH and LQKENI. Deletions cut 3 bases from V and 5 bases from J, with 14 bases between. CDR3 in amino acids: CASSPGPRVDQPQHF. The CDR3 coding sequence is TGTGCCAGCTCACCGGGGCCCAGGGTGGATCAGCCCCAGCATTTT.

The genes are TRBV7-6 and TRBJ1-4; 9 nucleotides align to TRBD1. Trimming at V came to 4 bases and at J to 5 bases, leaving 2 bases not matched to a gene. The germline V gene has CDR1 SGHVS and CDR2 FNYEAQ. The CDR3 has 14 amino acids. CDR3 sequence reads: CASSSGTGNEKLFF. The DNA for the CDR3 is TGTGCCAGCAGCTCCGGGACAGGGAATGAAAAACTGTTTTTT.

V gene TRBV29-1 combines with J gene TRBJ2-4; TRBD2 matches at 9 bases. The CDR3 totals 18 residues. CDR1 is SQVTM, CDR2 ANQGSEA, per germline. Trimming at V came to 4 bases and at J to 3 bases, leaving 16 bases not matched to a gene. The CDR3 nucleotides are TGCAGCGTTGCCCCCCGGGGTAGCGGAGCGGGGGGCAAAAACATTCAGTACTTC. It yields the protein CSVAPRGSGAGGKNIQYF.

The chain combines TRBV4-3 with TRBJ1-2; 8 bases align to TRBD1. Germline V CDR1 and CDR2: LGHNA, YSLEER. The CDR3 covers 15 residues. The V segment lost 0 bases and the J segment 2 bases; nucleotides outside the gene matches: 2. The CDR3 region is CASSQDRQGNYGYTF. The CDR3 DNA sequence: TGCGCCAGCAGCCAAGATAGACAGGGGAACTATGGCTACACCTTC.